This T cell receptor beta chain was captured in a study of blood T cell repertoires in COVID-19. About the study: PBMCs, B-cell-depleted T cells, or T cells provided the cDNA or gDNA that made up the material.

The CDR3 spans 16 residues. Trimming at V came to 4 bases and at J to 2 bases, leaving 12 bases not matched to a gene. Assay used: immunoSEQ multiplex PCR; TCRdb lists only in-frame clones, some missing. The sample lists 65,000 to 90,000 clones, around 77% occurring once. This clonotype was sampled from an older man with COVID-19, enrolled during active disease. The chain recombines TRBV5-3 with TRBJ2-7; 7 positions agree with TRBD1. TRBV5-3 is known as an ORF, though its function is uncertain. The sample was peripheral blood. The CDR3 bases are TGTGCCAGAAGCCATGGACAGGTCCTATCGGCCTACGAGCAGTACTTC. Translation: CARSHGQVLSAYEQYF.